The present T cell receptor (beta chain) was sequenced within a study of T cell responses to AZD1222 COVID-19 vaccine. General observations from the study: Close to half of spike-specific TCRs reportedly recognize unmutated variant regions. In all cases, repertoires were sampled only after the peak T cell response. The donors showed a predominance of white British ancestry and of females, with possible underestimation of clonal diversity. Vaccine-associated CD4 TCRs ranged over spike, dominating at 160-218 and 743-854.

Of note for this clone: The antigen is not known.

The assay was immunoSEQ multiplex PCR, and TCRdb's table has in-frame clones only and misses some. The sample consists of roughly 100,000 clones, roughly nine tenths of them appearing once. Germline V gene lookup returns CDR1 ENHRY and CDR2 SYGVKD. The CDR3 spans 17 residues. Trimming cost V 3 bases and J 0 bases, with 18 bases left between them. The sequence derives from an adult in good health. Here the sequenced sample was peripheral blood, taken on day 0 of AZD1222 vaccination. This chain uses TRBV10-3 with TRBJ2-7; D call uncertain. The CDR3 DNA is TGTGCCATCAGTGATTCCGTACACTATAATCCCTCCTACGAGCAGTACTTC. Translated, it gives CAISDSVHYNPSYEQYF.